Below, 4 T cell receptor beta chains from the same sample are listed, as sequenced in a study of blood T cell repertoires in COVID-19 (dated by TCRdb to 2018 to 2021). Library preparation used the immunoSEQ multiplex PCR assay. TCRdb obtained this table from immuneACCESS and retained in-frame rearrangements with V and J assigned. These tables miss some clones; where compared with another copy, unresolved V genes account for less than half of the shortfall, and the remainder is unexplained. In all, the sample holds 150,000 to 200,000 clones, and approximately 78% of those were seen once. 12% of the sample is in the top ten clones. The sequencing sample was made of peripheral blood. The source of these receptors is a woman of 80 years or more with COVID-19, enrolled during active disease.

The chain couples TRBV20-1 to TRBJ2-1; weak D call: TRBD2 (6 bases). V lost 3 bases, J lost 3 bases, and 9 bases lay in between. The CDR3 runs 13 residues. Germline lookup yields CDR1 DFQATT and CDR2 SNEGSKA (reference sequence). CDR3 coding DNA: TGCAGTGCTAGTAGTAGCGGCTACAATGAGCAGTTCTTC. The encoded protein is CSASSSGYNEQFF.

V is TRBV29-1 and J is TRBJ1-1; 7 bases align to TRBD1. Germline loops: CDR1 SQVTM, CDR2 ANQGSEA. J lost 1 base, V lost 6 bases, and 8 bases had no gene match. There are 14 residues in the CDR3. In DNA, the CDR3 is TGCAGCGTAGGGACAGTAACGCGGAACACTGAAGCTTTCTTT. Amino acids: CSVGTVTRNTEAFF.

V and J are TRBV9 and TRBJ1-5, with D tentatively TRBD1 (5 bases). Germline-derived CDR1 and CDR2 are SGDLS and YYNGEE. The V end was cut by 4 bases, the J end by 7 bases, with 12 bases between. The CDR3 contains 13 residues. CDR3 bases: TGTGCCAGCAGCCCGGGGGACGGCCAGCCCCAGCATTTT. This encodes CASSPGDGQPQHF.

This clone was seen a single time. In nucleotides, the CDR3 is TGCGCCAGCAGCCAAGATCTCGGACCTTTAAGGGGTCAGCCCCAGCATTTT. It specifies CASSQDLGPLRGQPQHF. This chain uses TRBV4-3 with TRBJ1-5, with D possibly matching TRBD1 (5 bases). Germline CDR1 reads LGHNA; CDR2 reads YSLEER. The ends were cut back, 0 bases at V and 6 bases at J, with 18 bases in the middle. The CDR3 length is 17 residues.